Presented here are 5 T cell receptor beta chains from one specimen sequenced in a study of blood T cell repertoires in COVID-19. TCRdb's copy holds only in-frame clones and misses some; the assay was immunoSEQ multiplex PCR. The table shows about 360,000 clones, with 87% occurring only once. Sequencing was performed on PBMCs or T cells enriched from blood (not recorded which). These receptors all stem from a man aged 40-50 years in a cohort exposed to, infected with or recovered from COVID-19 (not recorded which).

In this sample, this clone turned up a few times. V and J are TRBV19 and TRBJ1-5; TRBD1 matches at 7 bases. Germline values: CDR1 LNHDA, CDR2 SQIVND (reference sequence). This CDR3 region has 13 residues. The J segment lost 5 bases and the V segment lost 6 bases, leaving 4 bases of the junction unmatched. The DNA of the CDR3 is TGTGCCAGTAGCGGGACAGCTTATCAGCCCCAGCATTTT. Translation gives CASSGTAYQPQHF.

The V and J genes are TRBV28 and TRBJ2-7, with D tentatively TRBD1 (6 bases). The germline gives CDR1 MDHEN, CDR2 SYDVKM. This CDR3 contains 15 residues. Trimming pared 4 bases from V and 0 bases from J, leaving 13 bases between. CDR3 amino acids: CASSSWATGSYEQYF. The CDR3 DNA is TGTGCCAGCAGTTCCTGGGCGACAGGCTCCTACGAGCAGTACTTC.

V usage is TRBV10-3 and J usage is TRBJ2-7, with TRBD1 matching over 8 bases. The CDR3 is 14 amino acids. V dropped 7 bases and J dropped 3; count of bases not matched to a gene: 8. Germline CDR1 and CDR2: ENHRY and SYGVKD. This CDR3 reads CAITGQGSNYEQYF. Here the CDR3 DNA reads TGTGCCATCACTGGACAGGGTAGTAACTACGAGCAGTACTTC.

The V and J genes are TRBV19 and TRBJ2-5; TRBD2 aligns across 7 bases. CDR3 length: 17 residues. CDR1 is LNHDA and CDR2 is SQIVND in the germline V gene (reference sequence). J gave up 1 base and V 3 bases, and 11 bases lay outside the gene matches. The chain's CDR3 is CASSMSVAGGFQETQYF. The CDR3 region has the DNA TGTGCCAGTAGTATGTCGGTAGCGGGTGGATTCCAAGAGACCCAGTACTTC.

The genes are TRBV4-2 and TRBJ2-7, with 8 nucleotides matching TRBD2. The CDR3 is 16 amino acids. Germline assignment: CDR1 LGHNA and CDR2 YNFKEQ. V lost 4 bases to trimming and J lost 0 bases; unmatched junction nucleotides: 8. The CDR3 reads CASSRATSGYSYEQYF. In nucleotides, the CDR3 is TGTGCCAGCAGCCGCGCAACTAGCGGATACTCCTACGAGCAGTACTTC.